This T cell receptor beta chain comes out of a study of blood T cell repertoires in COVID-19. Germline V gene data show CDR1 as LNHDA and CDR2 as SQIVND (reference sequence). Trimming cost V 7 bases and J 8 bases, with 14 bases left between them. The CDR3 runs 12 residues. This clone was picked up one time. The data were produced by immunoSEQ multiplex PCR, yet TCRdb's version contains in-frame clones alone and is incomplete. The sample holds hundreds of thousands of clones, 80% to 90% seen once. The sample was PBMCs or T cells enriched from blood (not recorded which). V usage is TRBV19 and J usage is TRBJ1-2, with D perhaps TRBD1 (5 bases). This TCR came from a woman aged 45-65 years who had recovered from COVID-19. CDR3 sequence: CASTGPSGGYTF. The CDR3 coding sequence is TGTGCCAGTACAGGGCCTTCAGGGGGCTACACCTTC.